Listed below are T cell receptor beta chains from one sample, sequenced in a study of control samples from healthy donors and cancer patients. Some clones are missing from TCRdb's copy, which holds only in-frame ones; the method was immunoSEQ multiplex PCR. The sample has some 200,000 clones; 85% to 95% are singletons. Material: blood. The receptors originated from a man over 45 in good health. The CDR3 runs from the conserved cysteine through the conserved F or W. The D gene is left open where the match is weak. Some rows mark clone size as missing; the rest say once, few, many or name a class of expanded clone.

d_call: TRBD1; clone_size: NA; j_call: TRBJ2-5; v_call: TRBV10-3; cdr3_nt: TGTGCCATCAGTGAGGGCGGCAGGGGGCAAGAGACCCAGTACTTC; cdr3_aa: CAISEGGRGQETQYF
d_call: NA; clone_size: NA; j_call: TRBJ1-2; v_call: TRBV28; cdr3_nt: TGTGCCAGCAGTTTCCGCGAAGGTGGCTACACCTTC; cdr3_aa: CASSFREGGYTF
d_call: NA; clone_size: NA; j_call: TRBJ2-3; v_call: TRBV5-4; cdr3_nt: TGTGCCAGCAGCTTCTCGGGACTTTGGACGCAGTATTTT; cdr3_aa: CASSFSGLWTQYF
d_call: NA; clone_size: NA; j_call: TRBJ2-1; v_call: TRBV18; cdr3_nt: TGTGCCAGCTCACCGATGTCCACCGGCTCCTACAATGAGCAGTTCTTC; cdr3_aa: CASSPMSTGSYNEQFF
d_call: NA; clone_size: NA; j_call: TRBJ2-7; v_call: TRBV23-1; cdr3_nt: TGCGCCAGCAGTCAATCCGGCCGGACAGTCTACGAGCAGTACTTC; cdr3_aa: CASSQSGRTVYEQYF
d_call: NA; clone_size: NA; j_call: TRBJ2-1; v_call: TRBV7-9; cdr3_nt: TGTGCCAGCAACCTGCTTTCCGGGGCAGGGGCCAACAGCGGTGAGCAGTTCTTC; cdr3_aa: CASNLLSGAGANSGEQFF
d_call: NA; clone_size: NA; j_call: TRBJ2-2; v_call: TRBV14; cdr3_nt: TGTGCCAGCAGCCGCTGGGGGACCACCGGGGAGCTGTTTTTT; cdr3_aa: CASSRWGTTGELFF
d_call: NA; clone_size: NA; j_call: TRBJ2-7; v_call: TRBV7-2; cdr3_nt: TGTGCCAGCAGCCCCCTTTCAACCGGGACGATCGTGACCTTC; cdr3_aa: CASSPLSTGTIVTF
d_call: TRBD1; clone_size: NA; j_call: TRBJ2-7; v_call: TRBV5-6; cdr3_nt: TGTGCCAGCAGTACCACACAGGGGGCTGGCAAGCAGTACTTC; cdr3_aa: CASSTTQGAGKQYF
d_call: NA; clone_size: NA; j_call: TRBJ2-7; v_call: TRBV10-2; cdr3_nt: TGCGCCAGCCGCCCAGCTAACAACTACGAGCAGTACTTC; cdr3_aa: CASRPANNYEQYF
d_call: NA; clone_size: NA; j_call: TRBJ1-5; v_call: TRBV28; cdr3_nt: TGTGCCAGCAGTTTGGGTGGGACTAGCAATCAGCCCCAGCATTTT; cdr3_aa: CASSLGGTSNQPQHF
d_call: NA; clone_size: NA; j_call: TRBJ2-2; v_call: TRBV2; cdr3_nt: TGTGCCAGCAGGCTAACCCCTGTCCCAGGCACCGGGGAGCTGTTTTTT; cdr3_aa: CASRLTPVPGTGELFF
d_call: NA; clone_size: NA; j_call: TRBJ1-1; v_call: TRBV6-5; cdr3_nt: TGTGCCAGCAGTTACTCAAGAAACACTGAAGCTTTCTTT; cdr3_aa: CASSYSRNTEAFF
d_call: NA; clone_size: once; j_call: TRBJ2-5; v_call: TRBV7-9; cdr3_nt: TGTGCCAGCAGCTCCACCCGGGGGCAAGAGACCCAGTACTTC; cdr3_aa: CASSSTRGQETQYF
d_call: TRBD2; clone_size: few; j_call: TRBJ2-2; v_call: TRBV6-5; cdr3_nt: TGTGCCAGCAGTCCCCGGGGAGGGTCCGGGGAGCTGTTTTTT; cdr3_aa: CASSPRGGSGELFF
d_call: TRBD2; clone_size: NA; j_call: TRBJ2-3; v_call: TRBV20-1; cdr3_nt: TGCAGTGCAAGTAGCGGGTGGCAGGGAGATACGCAGTATTTT; cdr3_aa: CSASSGWQGDTQYF
d_call: TRBD2; clone_size: NA; j_call: TRBJ2-1; v_call: TRBV11-2; cdr3_nt: TGTGCCAGCAGAAGCCTGCGGGGGGCCTACAATGAGCAGTTCTTC; cdr3_aa: CASRSLRGAYNEQFF
d_call: NA; clone_size: NA; j_call: TRBJ1-6; v_call: TRBV14; cdr3_nt: TGTGCCAGCAGCCAAGATATCAGGGGCTCGTCACCCCTCCACTTT; cdr3_aa: CASSQDIRGSSPLHF
d_call: TRBD1; clone_size: NA; j_call: TRBJ1-2; v_call: TRBV5-4; cdr3_nt: TGTGCCAGCAGCTTGGGAGGGACAGGGTACGGCTACACCTTC; cdr3_aa: CASSLGGTGYGYTF
d_call: TRBD1; clone_size: NA; j_call: TRBJ1-4; v_call: TRBV5-1; cdr3_nt: TGCGCCAGCAGCCCCAATCGGGACAGCCCTAATGAAAAACTGTTTTTT; cdr3_aa: CASSPNRDSPNEKLFF
d_call: TRBD2; clone_size: NA; j_call: TRBJ2-5; v_call: TRBV15; cdr3_nt: TGTGCCACCAGCAGAGATTTAGCGGGGGGGCAAGAGACCCAGTACTTC; cdr3_aa: CATSRDLAGGQETQYF
d_call: NA; clone_size: NA; j_call: TRBJ2-5; v_call: TRBV2; cdr3_nt: TGTGCCAGCAGTGAGCTCCGGCTCTCGGAGACCCAGTACTTC; cdr3_aa: CASSELRLSETQYF
d_call: NA; clone_size: NA; j_call: TRBJ1-2; v_call: TRBV10-2; cdr3_nt: TGCGCCAGCAGTGATGGGATCAACTATGGCTACACCTTC; cdr3_aa: CASSDGINYGYTF
d_call: TRBD2; clone_size: NA; j_call: TRBJ2-7; v_call: TRBV12-3/TRBV12-4; cdr3_nt: TGTGCCAGCAGTTTCGGGGGGGGTTACGAGCAGTACTTC; cdr3_aa: CASSFGGGYEQYF
d_call: TRBD2; clone_size: NA; j_call: TRBJ2-5; v_call: TRBV6-4; cdr3_nt: TGTGCCAGCAGTGACTCGAATGGGGCGGGGGACCAAGAGACCCAGTACTTC; cdr3_aa: CASSDSNGAGDQETQYF
d_call: NA; clone_size: NA; j_call: TRBJ2-3; v_call: TRBV5-6; cdr3_nt: TGTGCCAGCAGCTTGGTATCAGCTCATACGCAGTATTTT; cdr3_aa: CASSLVSAHTQYF
d_call: NA; clone_size: NA; j_call: TRBJ1-2; v_call: TRBV15; cdr3_nt: TGTGCCACCAGCAGAGGTCAATCTCATGGCTACACCTTC; cdr3_aa: CATSRGQSHGYTF
d_call: TRBD1; clone_size: NA; j_call: TRBJ1-2; v_call: TRBV6-1; cdr3_nt: TGTGCCAGCAGTGAAGGTCAGGGGGGTCCCTATGGCTACACCTTC; cdr3_aa: CASSEGQGGPYGYTF
d_call: NA; clone_size: NA; j_call: TRBJ2-7; v_call: TRBV10-3; cdr3_nt: TGTGCCATCAGTACAGGGCCCCGCTACGAGCAGTACTTC; cdr3_aa: CAISTGPRYEQYF
d_call: NA; clone_size: once; j_call: TRBJ1-1; v_call: TRBV5-4; cdr3_nt: TGTGCCAGCAGCTTGGAGCCACAGGTGAACACTGAAGCTTTCTTT; cdr3_aa: CASSLEPQVNTEAFF
d_call: NA; clone_size: NA; j_call: TRBJ2-7; v_call: TRBV29-1; cdr3_nt: TGCAGCGTCCACAGGGTGGGATCCTACGAGCAGTACTTC; cdr3_aa: CSVHRVGSYEQYF
d_call: TRBD1; clone_size: NA; j_call: TRBJ2-5; v_call: TRBV29-1; cdr3_nt: TGCAGCGTGGCCGGACAGGACGAGACCCAGTACTTC; cdr3_aa: CSVAGQDETQYF
d_call: NA; clone_size: NA; j_call: TRBJ2-1; v_call: TRBV3-1/TRBV3-2; cdr3_nt: TGTGCCAGCCAGACGGCAGCCCACAATGAGCAGTTCTTC; cdr3_aa: CASQTAAHNEQFF
d_call: TRBD1; clone_size: NA; j_call: TRBJ1-2; v_call: TRBV9; cdr3_nt: TGTGCCAGCAGTCCGGGACAGGGGGCGAATAACTATGGCTACACCTTC; cdr3_aa: CASSPGQGANNYGYTF
d_call: TRBD1; clone_size: NA; j_call: TRBJ1-6; v_call: TRBV2; cdr3_nt: TGTGCCACCGGACAGGATAATTCACCCCTCCACTTT; cdr3_aa: CATGQDNSPLHF
d_call: NA; clone_size: NA; j_call: TRBJ2-1; v_call: TRBV7-8; cdr3_nt: TGTGCCAGCAGCCCGTGGGGTGAGCAGTTCTTC; cdr3_aa: CASSPWGEQFF
d_call: NA; clone_size: few; j_call: TRBJ1-2; v_call: TRBV20-1; cdr3_nt: TGCAGTGCTAGTCGACAGCCTAACTATGGCTACACCTTC; cdr3_aa: CSASRQPNYGYTF
d_call: TRBD2; clone_size: NA; j_call: TRBJ2-7; v_call: TRBV10-3; cdr3_nt: TGTGCCACCTTGGGAGGGGTATCCTCCTACGAGCAGTACTTC; cdr3_aa: CATLGGVSSYEQYF
d_call: TRBD1; clone_size: NA; j_call: TRBJ1-4; v_call: TRBV9; cdr3_nt: TGTGCCAGCAGCCCCTCGACAGGGCTGGGTACTGAAAAACTGTTTTTT; cdr3_aa: CASSPSTGLGTEKLFF
d_call: TRBD1; clone_size: NA; j_call: TRBJ1-6; v_call: TRBV7-8; cdr3_nt: TGTGCCAGCAGCTTACGGCAGGCCGAGGGGGCGCCCCTCCACTTT; cdr3_aa: CASSLRQAEGAPLHF